This entry lists 11 T cell receptor beta chains sequenced from one sample in a study of Ad26.COV2.S vaccination and SARS-CoV-2 variants. Sequencing used immunoSEQ multiplex PCR; TCRdb keeps in-frame clones, though not all of them. The sample records a few hundred thousand clones, around 90% being singletons. The treatment is: over 15 received Ad26.COV2.S at low or high dose, single or two shots; about 5 received placebo; per-sample allocation not given. Day 63 after the first injection of vaccine or placebo was the sampling time. The input for sequencing was peripheral blood, taken in a trial of Ad26.COV2.S vaccine versus placebo. These receptors all stem from a person between 18 and 65 years old who received the Ad26.COV2.S COVID-19 vaccine or a placebo.

The count of this clone is one. The chain recombines TRBV15 with TRBJ2-4, with 7 bases lining up with TRBD1. The CDR3 runs to 14 residues. Trimming removed 6 bases from V and 7 bases from J; junction bases left unmatched: 9. From germline, CDR1 is LNHNV and CDR2 YYDKDF (reference sequence). The CDR3 DNA reads TGTGCCACCAGTAGGGGGCTGATAGGGAACATTCAGTACTTC. Amino acid sequence: CATSRGLIGNIQYF.

V and J are TRBV18 and TRBJ2-7; no clear D. The germline V gene encodes CDR1 KGHSH and CDR2 LQKENI. CDR3 size: 12 residues. Trimming took off 6 bases at V and 4 bases at J, with 10 bases between the two ends. CDR3 region: CASSGQVYEQYF. Written as DNA, the CDR3 is TGTGCCAGCTCTGGTCAGGTATACGAGCAGTACTTC.

The chain uses TRBV5-1 and TRBJ1-1; TRBD1 matches at 7 bases. J lost 5 bases, V lost 4 bases, and 8 bases had no gene match. CDR3 size: 14 residues. CDR1 is SGHRS and CDR2 is YFSETQ in the germline V gene. The CDR3 protein is CASSPPTGLTEAFF. The DNA of the CDR3 is TGCGCCAGCAGCCCCCCGACAGGGTTAACTGAAGCTTTCTTT.

The chain joins TRBV5-4 to TRBJ2-3, with 7 bases that match TRBD1. Losses at the gene ends were 4 bases for V and 1 base for J; bases not matched to a gene: 6. The CDR3 contains 15 residues. Germline CDR1 reads SGHNT; CDR2 reads YYREEE (reference sequence). CDR3 region: CASSPRTGGTDTQYF. CDR3 coding DNA: TGTGCCAGCAGCCCGCGGACAGGAGGCACAGATACGCAGTATTTT. Full variable domain (remainder filled in from reference TRBV5-4 and TRBJ2-3): ETGVTQSPTHLIKTRGQQVTLRCSSQSGHNTVSWYQQALGQGPQFIFQYYREEENGRGNFPPRFSGLQFPNYSSELNVNALELDDSALYLCASSPRTGGTDTQYFGPGTRLTVL.

This rearrangement joins TRBV6-2 or TRBV6-3 to TRBJ2-1; possible D gene TRBD1, 6 bases. Trimming took off 5 bases at V and 5 bases at J, with 13 bases between the two ends. This CDR3 has 14 residues. Looked up from germline, CDR1 is MNHEY and CDR2 is SVGEGT. Here the CDR3 reads CASSNDRRNNEQFF. The CDR3 nucleotides are TGTGCCAGCAGTAATGACAGGAGGAACAATGAGCAGTTCTTC.

This clone was seen once. The chain joins TRBV19 to TRBJ2-3; no clear D gene. The V end lost 5 bases, the J end lost 2 bases, and 8 bases lay between the germline ends. The V gene's germline CDR1 is LNHDA and CDR2 SQIVND (reference sequence). The CDR3 totals 13 residues. The DNA of the CDR3 is TGTGCCAGTAGTCAAAGATTCACAGATACGCAGTATTTT. This codes for CASSQRFTDTQYF.

This clone showed up just a few times. The sample carries other DNA sequences with the same CDR3. CDR3 coding DNA: TGTGCCAGCAGTTTAGGGACAGGCTACGAGCAGTACTTC. This translates into CASSLGTGYEQYF. V and J are TRBV27 and TRBJ2-7; TRBD1 agrees at 8 bases. From germline, CDR1 is MNHEY and CDR2 SMNVEV (reference sequence). CDR3 length equals 13 residues. Germline trimming cut 2 bases from V and 3 bases from J; bases unmatched to any gene: 0.

The gene calls are TRBV7-9 and TRBJ1-2; the D is unclear. Trimming cost V 2 bases and J 7 bases, with 14 bases left between them. Germline CDR1 and CDR2: SEHNR and FQNEAQ (reference sequence). The CDR3 consists of 14 residues. The DNA for the CDR3 is TGTGCCAGCAGCTTAATTATTCAGATCGCTGGCTACACCTTC. The encoded protein is CASSLIIQIAGYTF.

V usage is TRBV7-2 and J usage is TRBJ1-2, with D maybe TRBD1 (5 bases). Between the trimmed V and J ends, which lost 5 bases and 0 bases, there was a span of 10 bases. Germline V CDR1 and CDR2: SGHTA, FQGNSA. This CDR3 comprises 14 residues. The CDR3 reads CASSPTAANYGYTF. CDR3 bases: TGTGCCAGCAGCCCGACAGCAGCTAACTATGGCTACACCTTC.

CDR3 amino acids: CASSLLSGASGANVLTF. For the CDR3, the DNA is TGTGCCAGTAGTCTCCTGTCGGGAGCTTCTGGGGCCAACGTCCTGACTTTC. The chain carries TRBV19 and TRBJ2-6; weak D call: TRBD2 (6 bases). The CDR3 loop spans 17 amino acids. Germline CDR1 LNHDA, CDR2 SQIVND (reference sequence). Trimming pared 5 bases from V and 1 base from J, leaving 15 bases between.

The CDR3 bases are TGCAGCGTTGTTCCAGGGGGGAACACCGGGGAGCTGTTTTTT. Protein: CSVVPGGNTGELFF. The chain is built from TRBV29-1 and TRBJ2-2, with 7 nucleotides matching TRBD1. The CDR3 contains 14 residues. V shed 4 bases, J shed 1 base, and the junction held 3 bases outside the gene matches. Germline CDR1 and CDR2: SQVTM and ANQGSEA.